A single sample is the source of the 16 T cell receptor beta chains below, sequenced in a study of cytomegalovirus exposure and HLA in healthy donors. The table came from immunoSEQ multiplex PCR; TCRdb's copy has only in-frame clones and leaves some out. This table has a few hundred thousand clones, approximately 88% appearing once. Sequencing was performed on PBMCs. The source is a woman in her 30s in good health and CMV-seropositive.

This clone was picked up one time. V usage is TRBV7-2 and J usage is TRBJ2-1, with 13 bases aligning to TRBD2. CDR3 length: 18 residues. Trimming cost V 5 bases and J 0 bases; bases outside gene matches: 7. The germline gives CDR1 SGHTA, CDR2 FQGNSA. The CDR3 nucleotides read TGTGCCAGCAGCCCGGGACTAGCGGGACCGAGCTCCTACAATGAGCAGTTCTTC. Protein sequence: CASSPGLAGPSSYNEQFF.

This chain links TRBV9 with TRBJ2-3; TRBD1 aligns across 8 bases. V shed 6 bases, J shed 1 base, and the junction held 10 bases outside the gene matches. The CDR3 totals 16 residues. CDR1 SGDLS and CDR2 YYNGEE come from the germline V gene. CDR3 nucleotide sequence: TGTGCCAGCACCCAGGGGGCGGATTTCGGCACAGATACGCAGTATTTT. Protein: CASTQGADFGTDTQYF.

The chain recombines TRBV5-1 with TRBJ2-3, with 11 bases aligning to TRBD2. The trim removed 4 bases at V and 1 base at J, leaving 2 bases unmatched. CDR1 and CDR2 from the germline V gene are SGHRS and YFSETQ. CDR3 length equals 15 residues. CDR3 bases: TGCGCCAGCAGCAATAGCGGGAGGGGCACAGATACGCAGTATTTT. It specifies CASSNSGRGTDTQYF.

The chain has TRBV7-8 and TRBJ2-7; D may correspond to TRBD1 or TRBD2 (5 bases each). Germline V gene lookup returns CDR1 SGHVS and CDR2 FQNEAQ. This CDR3 has 16 amino acids. Trimming took off 5 bases at V and 2 bases at J, with 19 bases between the two ends. The CDR3 DNA sequence: TGTGCCAGCAGCATACTACCGGGACGGGCCGCCTACGAGCAGTACTTC. This translates into CASSILPGRAAYEQYF.

V usage is TRBV30 and J usage is TRBJ2-7; D may be TRBD1 (5 bases). The CDR3 consists of 13 residues. Trimming took off 0 bases at V and 2 bases at J, with 8 bases between the two ends. Germline V lookup: CDR1 GTSNPN, CDR2 SVGIG (reference sequence). The CDR3 protein is CAWSVQVPYEQYF. The DNA of the CDR3 is TGTGCCTGGAGTGTACAGGTACCCTACGAGCAGTACTTC.

The V call is TRBV2, the J call TRBJ1-2; TRBD1 might be the D (6 bases). This CDR3 is 15 amino acids long. Trimming took off 1 base at V and 1 base at J, with 10 bases between the two ends. Germline V gene sequence: CDR1 SNHLY, CDR2 FYNNEI. Here the CDR3 reads CASSEGTDNNYGYTF. The CDR3, as DNA: TGTGCCAGCAGTGAAGGGACAGACAATAACTATGGCTACACCTTC.

The J gene is TRBJ2-7, the V gene TRBV19; a weak D match, TRBD2 (7 bases). V dropped 3 bases and J dropped 7 bases, with 13 bases sitting between them. The V gene's germline CDR1 is LNHDA and CDR2 SQIVND (reference sequence). The CDR3 length is 13 residues. CDR3 sequence: CASSMAGAGEQYF. The CDR3 bases are TGTGCCAGTAGTATGGCGGGGGCGGGTGAGCAGTACTTC.

The chain couples TRBV27 to TRBJ2-1, with 9 nucleotides matching TRBD2. V was pared by 6 bases and J by 8 bases, with 8 bases of the junction left unmatched. The CDR3 has 14 residues. Germline CDR1 reads MNHEY; CDR2 reads SMNVEV (reference sequence). The CDR3 region is CASSVAGEGHEQFF. The CDR3 region has the DNA TGTGCCAGCAGCGTAGCGGGAGAAGGTCATGAGCAGTTCTTC.

This chain links TRBV6-5 with TRBJ2-7; no clear D gene. This CDR3 spans 14 amino acids. Trimming took off 2 bases at V and 4 bases at J, with 12 bases between the two ends. CDR1 is MNHEY and CDR2 is SVGAGI in the germline V gene. Here the CDR3 reads CASSYTGLRYEQYF. The CDR3 DNA follows: TGTGCCAGCAGTTACACCGGGCTAAGGTACGAGCAGTACTTC.

The rearrangement links TRBV29-1 to TRBJ1-2, with D uncertain. The CDR3 sequence is 12 residues long. V was cut by 3 bases and J by 4 bases, with 9 bases left in between. Per germline, CDR1 SQVTM and CDR2 ANQGSEA. The CDR3 here is CSVDRAGYGYTF. For the CDR3, the DNA is TGCAGCGTTGATCGGGCAGGCTATGGCTACACCTTC.

The V gene is TRBV7-6, the J gene TRBJ2-7; 7 positions agree with TRBD1. This CDR3 has 16 amino acids. The J segment lost 3 bases and the V segment lost 0 bases, leaving 8 bases of the junction unmatched. Germline V gene data show CDR1 as SGHVS and CDR2 as FNYEAQ. CDR3 bases: TGTGCCAGCAGCTTAGCAAATACCGGGACAGTCTACGAGCAGTACTTC. Protein sequence: CASSLANTGTVYEQYF.

CDR3 sequence reads: CASSLEPFGGYTF. The DNA of the CDR3 is TGTGCCAGCAGCTTAGAGCCATTCGGTGGCTACACCTTC. The chain carries TRBV7-2 and TRBJ1-2; the D is unclear. The CDR3 runs to 13 residues. The V end lost 1 base, the J end lost 7 bases, and 10 bases lay between the germline ends. Germline CDR1 and CDR2: SGHTA and FQGNSA.

J is TRBJ1-2 and V is TRBV28, with D perhaps TRBD1 (6 bases). The V end lost 2 bases, the J end lost 8 bases, and 15 bases lay between the germline ends. The germline gives CDR1 MDHEN, CDR2 SYDVKM. CDR3 length: 14 residues. The CDR3 spells CASSLDRFAIGYTF. As DNA, the CDR3 is TGTGCCAGCAGTTTAGACAGGTTTGCCATAGGCTACACCTTC.

The chain links TRBV4-1 to TRBJ1-1; D might be TRBD1 (5 bases). V was clipped by 0 bases and J by 6 bases, with 14 bases between them. Germline CDR1 reads MGHRA; CDR2 reads YSYEKL. The length of the CDR3 is 15 residues. The CDR3 sequence: CASSQDPRDVAEAFF. The CDR3 DNA sequence: TGCGCCAGCAGCCAAGACCCCAGGGATGTCGCTGAAGCTTTCTTT.

This rearrangement joins TRBV30 to TRBJ1-5; TRBD1 agrees at 8 bases. With 3 bases clipped from V and 3 bases from J, the junction kept 4 bases outside the gene matches. This CDR3 has 14 residues. The germline CDR1 and CDR2 sequences are GTSNPN and SVGIG (reference sequence). CDR3: CAWRGTGHNQPQHF. CDR3 sequence (DNA): TGTGCCTGGAGGGGGACAGGACACAATCAGCCCCAGCATTTT. Supplemented by reference TRBV30 and TRBJ1-5, the full variable domain reads SQTIHQWPATLVQPVGSPLSLECTVEGTSNPNLYWYRQAAGRGLQLLFYSVGIGQISSEVPQNLSASRPQDRQFILSSKKLLLSDSGFYLCAWRGTGHNQPQHFGDGTRLSIL.

The chain has TRBV4-1 and TRBJ2-1, with TRBD2 matching 13 bases. Germline V gene data show CDR1 as MGHRA and CDR2 as YSYEKL. The CDR3 totals 14 residues. After removal of 4 bases from V and 7 bases from J, the junction contained 1 base not matched to a gene. CDR3 in amino acids: CASSRLAGGNEQFF. CDR3 nucleotides: TGCGCCAGCAGCCGACTAGCGGGAGGTAATGAGCAGTTCTTC.